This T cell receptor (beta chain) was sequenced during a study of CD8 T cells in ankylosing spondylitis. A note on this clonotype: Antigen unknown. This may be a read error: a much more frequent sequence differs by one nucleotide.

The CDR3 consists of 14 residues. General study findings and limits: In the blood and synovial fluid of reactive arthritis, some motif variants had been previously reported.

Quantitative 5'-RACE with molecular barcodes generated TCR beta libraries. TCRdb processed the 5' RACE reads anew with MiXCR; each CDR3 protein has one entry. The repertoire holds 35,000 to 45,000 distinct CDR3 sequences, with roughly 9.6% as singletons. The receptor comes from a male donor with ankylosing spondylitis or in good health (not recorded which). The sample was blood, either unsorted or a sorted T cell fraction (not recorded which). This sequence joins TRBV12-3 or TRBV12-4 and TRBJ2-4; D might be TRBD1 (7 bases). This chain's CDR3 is CVSSFSGGRNIQYF. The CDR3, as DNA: TGTGTCAGCAGTTTTTCAGGGGGGCGAAACATTCAGTACTTC.